A few counts support the clone carrying this T cell receptor beta chain. The data stem from a study of blood T cell repertoires in COVID-19. Turning to the study itself: The study drew acute and convalescent COVID-19 samples from the United States, Italy and Spain.

Methods used by the authors: By means of reference gene primer amplification, nucleated cell counts were estimated. Profiled with immunoSEQ multiplex PCR; TCRdb holds only in-frame clones, not every one. V and J calls and clone size are copied from that table; D and trimming were computed from the DNA. The data show about 220,000 clones, 85% to 90% seen once. Germline lookup yields CDR1 LNHDA and CDR2 SQIVND (reference sequence). The CDR3 has 14 amino acids. The germline V and J ends were trimmed by 7 bases and 3 bases, with 15 bases remaining between them. Exposed participants encountered a COVID-19 case during the 2 weeks preceding study entry.

This sequence originates from a man aged 25-40 years who had been exposed to COVID-19. The chain links TRBV19 to TRBJ1-1; D might be TRBD1 (5 bases). The sample was PBMCs or T cells enriched from blood (not recorded which). CDR3 protein: CASTLRGSDTEAFF. CDR3 coding DNA: TGTGCCAGTACCTTGCGGGGCTCGGACACTGAAGCTTTCTTT.